Listed below are T cell receptor beta chains from one sample, sequenced in a study of blood T cell repertoires in COVID-19. The data were produced by immunoSEQ multiplex PCR, yet TCRdb's version contains in-frame clones alone and is incomplete. The sample has roughly 87,000 clones, about 88% seen once. The sequencing sample was made of peripheral blood. The receptors stem from a man aged 40-55 years with acute or convalescent COVID-19. CDR3s include the opening cysteine and the closing phenylalanine or tryptophan. Some rows mark clone size as missing; the rest say once, few, many or name a class of expanded clone.

.,TRBV7-8,TRBJ2-1,CASSSRDTSTGEQFF
.,TRBV6-5,TRBJ2-2,CASSYFSTGTGRELFF
.,TRBV6-6,TRBJ2-1,CASSESGGTNEQFF
.,TRBV10-2,TRBJ2-7,CASGSGTGYEQYF
.,TRBV19,TRBJ1-2,CASRGLYGYTF
.,TRBV18,TRBJ2-6,CASSAGIFGSGANVLTF
.,TRBV10-3,TRBJ2-1,CAIRTGTGDHNEQFF
.,TRBV30,TRBJ1-2,CAWSVVRGYTF
.,TRBV21-1,TRBJ1-5,CASSKAQRGLGNQPQHF
.,TRBV28,TRBJ2-1,CASSPGGSYNEQFF
.,TRBV4-1,TRBJ1-2,CASSQGDRVDYTF
.,TRBV27,TRBJ2-7,CASSLLARTYEQYF
few,TRBV7-9,TRBJ2-2,CASSLALSGQGATGELFF
once,TRBV27,TRBJ1-1,CASSLGPGTEAFF
.,TRBV5-8,TRBJ1-2,CASSLGVVDTYGYTF
.,TRBV7-8,TRBJ1-5,CASSLKGDREEPQHF
.,TRBV11-2,TRBJ2-5,CASSFRITETQYF
few,TRBV7-9,TRBJ2-2,CASSFASGGGELFF
.,TRBV4-2,TRBJ2-1,CASSQDWASGRAFFYNEQFF
once,TRBV5-6,TRBJ1-2,CASSLAGYGYTF
.,TRBV27,TRBJ2-7,CASSPLVSGRSYEQYF
.,TRBV30,TRBJ2-1,CAWRPVKTYNEQFF
.,TRBV29-1,TRBJ1-2,CSVELGTGGVNYGYTF
.,TRBV5-1,TRBJ1-1,CASSDGSGDTEAFF
.,TRBV3-1/TRBV3-2,TRBJ2-7,CASSQDIAVSYEQYF
.,TRBV5-1,TRBJ1-1,CASSLRDSNTEAFF
once,TRBV3-1/TRBV3-2,TRBJ1-1,CASSLWTGESTEAFF
few,TRBV7-7,TRBJ2-6,CASSQDSLSNVLTF
.,TRBV7-8,TRBJ2-6,CASSFRVTGANVLTF
.,TRBV7-2,TRBJ2-5,CASSTGTVGTQYF
.,TRBV25-1,TRBJ1-2,CATRTGGFGYTF
once,TRBV19,TRBJ2-7,CASSIDTGESYEQYF
.,TRBV11-3,TRBJ2-5,CASSLERRGASQETQYF
.,TRBV27,TRBJ2-1,CASSLRAGTSGRPVLKFF
.,TRBV20-1,TRBJ2-7,CSARDIYEQYF
.,TRBV7-8,TRBJ2-7,CASSFAGRTYEQYF
.,TRBV3-1/TRBV3-2,TRBJ1-1,CASSLNRDREAFF
.,TRBV24-1,TRBJ2-2,CATSDGRQARRTGELFF
.,TRBV19,TRBJ1-1,CASSISRTADTEAFF
once,TRBV6-5,TRBJ1-6,CASSSVNSPLHF
.,TRBV30,TRBJ1-3,CAWSGTGSFGNTIYF
.,TRBV7-2,TRBJ2-7,CASSLRGGSYSYEQYF
.,TRBV6-1,TRBJ1-5,CASSEARQRLRGQPQHF
.,TRBV27,TRBJ2-3,CASSLSPIDTQYF
.,TRBV2,TRBJ1-3,CASSVRTGSGNTIYF